This TCR beta chain appears in the sequencing data of a study of T-cell reconstitution after alpha-beta-depleted transplantation in children. This clonotype has ten or more counts. As it was prepared, the TCRbeta library received unique molecular identifiers. In TCRdb, the PCR reads were re-called with MiXCR into one record per CDR3 protein. The repertoire holds 150,000 to 250,000 distinct CDR3 sequences, with about 14% as singletons. The source was PBMCs from the stem cell graft donor, collected from the stem cell graft. This TCR derives from a human donor who donated a stem cell graft to a child with acute lymphoblastic leukemia.

The CDR3 here is CASSLGGYTDTQYF. Written as DNA, the CDR3 is TGCGCCAGCAGCCTCGGGGGATACACAGATACGCAGTATTTT. The J gene is TRBJ2-3, the V gene TRBV5-1, with a possible D match to TRBD2 (6 bases). Trimming removed 4 bases from V and 2 bases from J, with 11 bases in between. Germline CDR1 SGHRS, CDR2 YFSETQ. The CDR3 is 14 residues long.